This T cell receptor (beta chain) was sequenced for a study of regulatory T cells in long-lasting Graves disease. The V and J ends lost 0 bases and 2 bases respectively, with 11 bases between them. CDR3 length: 14 amino acids. The germline V gene has CDR1 DFQATT and CDR2 SNEGSKA (reference sequence). In building TCR beta libraries, iRepertoire HTBI primers were used together with Arm-PCR of CDR3 regions. TCRdb re-called the multiplex PCR reads through MiXCR, storing one row per CDR3 protein. The sample records under 500,000 distinct CDR3 sequences, 20% being singletons. Stated time point: persistent/refractory GD, antithyroid drugs over 5 years with positive TRAb. Researchers made the TCR library from RNA that was extracted from PBMCs. At least ten counts were recorded for this clonotype.

This clonotype was sampled from a female donor with Graves disease. J is TRBJ2-7 and V is TRBV20-1; TRBD1 might be the D (6 bases). Source: peripheral blood mononuclear cells (PBMCs), taken when the disease was refractory, from a patient treated with antithyroid drugs. The CDR3, as DNA: TGCAGTGCTAGAGATGCAGGGGCGGCCTACGAGCAGTACTTC. This encodes CSARDAGAAYEQYF.